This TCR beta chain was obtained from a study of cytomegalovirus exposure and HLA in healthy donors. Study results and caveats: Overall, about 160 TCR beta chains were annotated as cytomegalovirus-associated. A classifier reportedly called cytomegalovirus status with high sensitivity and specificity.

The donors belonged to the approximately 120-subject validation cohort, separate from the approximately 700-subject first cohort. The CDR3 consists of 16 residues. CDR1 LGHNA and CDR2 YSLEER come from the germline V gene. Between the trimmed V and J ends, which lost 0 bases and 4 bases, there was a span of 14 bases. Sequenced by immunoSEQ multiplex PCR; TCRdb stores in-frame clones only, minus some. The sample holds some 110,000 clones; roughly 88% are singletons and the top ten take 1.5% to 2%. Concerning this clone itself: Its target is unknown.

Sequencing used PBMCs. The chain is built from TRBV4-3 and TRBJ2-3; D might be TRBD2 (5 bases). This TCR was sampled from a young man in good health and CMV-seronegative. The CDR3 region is CASSQELKRSADTQYF. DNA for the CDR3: TGCGCCAGCAGCCAAGAGTTAAAGCGGAGCGCAGATACGCAGTATTTT.